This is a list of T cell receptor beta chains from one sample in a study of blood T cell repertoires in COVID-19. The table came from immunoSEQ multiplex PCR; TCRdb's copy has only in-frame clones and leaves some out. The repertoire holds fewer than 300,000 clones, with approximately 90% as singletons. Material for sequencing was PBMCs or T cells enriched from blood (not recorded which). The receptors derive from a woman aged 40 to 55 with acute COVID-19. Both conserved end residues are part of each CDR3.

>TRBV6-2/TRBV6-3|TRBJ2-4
CASSYPGQAKNIQYF
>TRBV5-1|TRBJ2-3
CASSLAGRVSADTQYF
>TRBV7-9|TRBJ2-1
CASSTERDMVEQFF
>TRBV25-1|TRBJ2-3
CASSVEQGTDTQYF
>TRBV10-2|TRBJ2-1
CASSERGAGNEQFF
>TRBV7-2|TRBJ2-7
CASSQGGSGSYEQYF
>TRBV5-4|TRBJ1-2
CASSGGPRWGYTF
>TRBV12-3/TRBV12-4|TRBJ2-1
CASSLWENNEQFF
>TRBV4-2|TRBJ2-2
CASSQESSGSLNTGELFF
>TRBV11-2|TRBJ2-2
CASSLERLAGGPGGTGELFF
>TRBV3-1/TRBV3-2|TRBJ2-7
CASSQGGGRRFYEQYF
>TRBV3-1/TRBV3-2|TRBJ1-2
CASSQGGRRYGYTF
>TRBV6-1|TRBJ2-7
CASSEYAVNYEQYF
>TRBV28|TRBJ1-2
CASSLAGTGDYGYTF
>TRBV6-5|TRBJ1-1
CASRDRDTEAFF
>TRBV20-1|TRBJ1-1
CSGWGAEAFF
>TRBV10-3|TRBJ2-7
CAISEWQGGHEQYF